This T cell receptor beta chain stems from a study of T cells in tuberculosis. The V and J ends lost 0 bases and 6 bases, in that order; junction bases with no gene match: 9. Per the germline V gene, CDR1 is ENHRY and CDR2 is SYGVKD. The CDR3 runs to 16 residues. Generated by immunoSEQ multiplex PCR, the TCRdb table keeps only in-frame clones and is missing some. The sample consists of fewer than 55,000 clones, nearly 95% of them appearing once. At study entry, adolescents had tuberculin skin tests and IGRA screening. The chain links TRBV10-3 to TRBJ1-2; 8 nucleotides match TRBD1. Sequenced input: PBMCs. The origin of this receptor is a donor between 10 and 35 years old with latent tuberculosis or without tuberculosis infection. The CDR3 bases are TGTGCCATCAGTGAGTCTCTGGACAGGGCGTACGATGGCTACACCTTC. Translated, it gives CAISESLDRAYDGYTF.